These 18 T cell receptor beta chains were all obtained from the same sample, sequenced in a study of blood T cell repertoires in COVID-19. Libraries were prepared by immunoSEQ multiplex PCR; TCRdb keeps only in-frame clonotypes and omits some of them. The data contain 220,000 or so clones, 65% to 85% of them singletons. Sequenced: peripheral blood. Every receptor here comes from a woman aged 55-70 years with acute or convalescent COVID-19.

CDR3 loop: CASSPGALQETQYF. Written as DNA, the CDR3 is TGTGCCAGCAGTCCAGGGGCTTTACAAGAGACCCAGTACTTC. The chain is built from TRBV6-5 and TRBJ2-5, with TRBD1 as a possible D gene (6 bases). V shed 5 bases and J shed 2 bases, with 12 bases lying between them. This CDR3 region has 14 residues. Germline CDR1 is MNHEY and CDR2 is SVGAGI.

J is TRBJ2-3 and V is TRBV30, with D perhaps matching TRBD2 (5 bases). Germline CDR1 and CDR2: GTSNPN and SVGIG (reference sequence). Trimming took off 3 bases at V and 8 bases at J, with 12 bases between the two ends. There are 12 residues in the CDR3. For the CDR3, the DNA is TGTGCCTGGAGGGAAATAGGAGGTACGCAGTATTTT. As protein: CAWREIGGTQYF.

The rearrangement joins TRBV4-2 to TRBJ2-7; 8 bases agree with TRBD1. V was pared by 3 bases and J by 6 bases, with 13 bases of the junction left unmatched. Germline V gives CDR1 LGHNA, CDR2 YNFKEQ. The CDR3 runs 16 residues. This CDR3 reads CASSQEAGGGSGEQYF. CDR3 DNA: TGTGCCAGCAGCCAGGAAGCAGGGGGCGGTTCGGGCGAGCAGTACTTC.

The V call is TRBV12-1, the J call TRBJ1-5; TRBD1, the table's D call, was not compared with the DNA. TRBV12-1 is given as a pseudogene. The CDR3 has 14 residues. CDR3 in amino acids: CASSIQGSNQPQHF. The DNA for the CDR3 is TGTGCCAGCAGCATACAGGGAAGCAATCAGCCCCAGCATTTT.

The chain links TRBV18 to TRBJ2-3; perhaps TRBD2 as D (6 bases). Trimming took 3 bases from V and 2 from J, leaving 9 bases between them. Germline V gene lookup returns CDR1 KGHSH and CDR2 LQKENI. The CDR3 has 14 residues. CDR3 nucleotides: TGTGCCAGCTCACCCAGACTAGACACAGATACGCAGTATTTT. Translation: CASSPRLDTDTQYF.

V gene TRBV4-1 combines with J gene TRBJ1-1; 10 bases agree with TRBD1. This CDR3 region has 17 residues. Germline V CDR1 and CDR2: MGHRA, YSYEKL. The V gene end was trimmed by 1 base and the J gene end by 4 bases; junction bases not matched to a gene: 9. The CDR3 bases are TGCGCCAGCAGCCAAGGTCCCGGACAGGGGGGGGGCACTGAAGCTTTCTTT. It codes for CASSQGPGQGGGTEAFF.

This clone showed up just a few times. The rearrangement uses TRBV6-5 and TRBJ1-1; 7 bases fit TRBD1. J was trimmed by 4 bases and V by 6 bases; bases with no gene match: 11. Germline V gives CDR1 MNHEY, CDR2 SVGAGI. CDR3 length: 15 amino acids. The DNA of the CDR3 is TGTGCCAGCAGCCTAGCGGGACAGACTTTCACTGAAGCTTTCTTT. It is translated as CASSLAGQTFTEAFF.

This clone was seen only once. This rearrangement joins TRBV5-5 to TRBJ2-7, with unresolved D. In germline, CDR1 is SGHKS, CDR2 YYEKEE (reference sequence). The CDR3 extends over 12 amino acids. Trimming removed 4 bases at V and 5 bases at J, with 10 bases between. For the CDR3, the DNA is TGTGCCAGCAGCCTTCTAGTCGACGAGCAGTACTTC. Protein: CASSLLVDEQYF.

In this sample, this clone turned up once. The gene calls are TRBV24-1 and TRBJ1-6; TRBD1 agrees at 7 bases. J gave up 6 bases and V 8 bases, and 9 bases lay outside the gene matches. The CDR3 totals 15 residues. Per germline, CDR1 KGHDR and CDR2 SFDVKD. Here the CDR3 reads CATTNSDRANSPLHF. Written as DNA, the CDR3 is TGTGCCACCACGAACAGTGACAGGGCTAATTCACCCCTCCACTTT.

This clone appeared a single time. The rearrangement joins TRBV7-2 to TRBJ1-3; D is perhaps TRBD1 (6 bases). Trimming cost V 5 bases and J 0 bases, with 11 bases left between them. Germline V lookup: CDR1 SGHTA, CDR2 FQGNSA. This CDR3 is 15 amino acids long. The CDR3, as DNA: TGTGCCAGCAGCCCGGGAGGGGGCTCTGGAAACACCATATATTTT. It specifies CASSPGGGSGNTIYF.

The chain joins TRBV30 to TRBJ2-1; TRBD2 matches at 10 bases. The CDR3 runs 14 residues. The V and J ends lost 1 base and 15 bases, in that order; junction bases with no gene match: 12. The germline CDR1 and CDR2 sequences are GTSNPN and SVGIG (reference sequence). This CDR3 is CAWSAPSGGPPPFF. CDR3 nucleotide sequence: TGTGCCTGGAGTGCGCCTAGCGGGGGCCCACCCCCGTTCTTC.

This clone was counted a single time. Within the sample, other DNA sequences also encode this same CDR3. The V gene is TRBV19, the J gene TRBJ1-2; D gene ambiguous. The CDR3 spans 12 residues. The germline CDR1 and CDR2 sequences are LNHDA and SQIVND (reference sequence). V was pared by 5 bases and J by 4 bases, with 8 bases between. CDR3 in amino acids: CASSPGFYGYTF. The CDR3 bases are TGTGCCAGTAGTCCCGGGTTCTATGGCTACACCTTC.

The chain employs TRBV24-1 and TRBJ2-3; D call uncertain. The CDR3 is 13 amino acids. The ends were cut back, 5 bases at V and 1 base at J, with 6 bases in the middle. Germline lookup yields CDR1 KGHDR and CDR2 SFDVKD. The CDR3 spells CATSGPGTDTQYF. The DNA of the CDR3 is TGTGCCACCAGTGGGCCCGGCACAGATACGCAGTATTTT.

CDR3 nucleotide sequence: TGTGCCAGCAGCTTAGATCGAGGAACCGCCGGCACCGGGGAGCTGTTTTTT. Its protein is CASSLDRGTAGTGELFF. The chain is built from TRBV7-8 and TRBJ2-2; unclear D gene. This CDR3 spans 17 amino acids. Germline CDR1 and CDR2: SGHVS and FQNEAQ. Trimming took off 1 base at V and 4 bases at J, with 16 bases between the two ends.

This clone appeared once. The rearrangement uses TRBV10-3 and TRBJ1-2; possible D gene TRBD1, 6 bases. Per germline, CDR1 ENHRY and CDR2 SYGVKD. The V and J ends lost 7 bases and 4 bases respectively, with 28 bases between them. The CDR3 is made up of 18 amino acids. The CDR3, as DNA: TGTGCCATCATCGCCCGTGGGCCCGGGGGGCCCCTAGGCTATGGCTACACCTTC. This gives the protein CAIIARGPGGPLGYGYTF.

The CDR3 loop reads CASSYSVTDRVYEQYF. The CDR3 DNA is TGTGCCAGCAGTTACTCGGTAACTGACCGGGTATACGAGCAGTACTTC. The chain uses TRBV6-5 and TRBJ2-7; unclear D gene. The CDR3 totals 16 residues. In germline, CDR1 is MNHEY, CDR2 SVGAGI. V was trimmed by 0 bases and J by 4 bases, leaving 16 bases between them.

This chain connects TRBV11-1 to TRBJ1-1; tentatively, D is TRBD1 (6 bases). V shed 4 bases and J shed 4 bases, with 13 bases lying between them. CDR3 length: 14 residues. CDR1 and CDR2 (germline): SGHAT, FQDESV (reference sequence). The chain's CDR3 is CASSSGETGTEAFF. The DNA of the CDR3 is TGTGCCAGCAGCTCAGGGGAGACAGGCACTGAAGCTTTCTTT.

The CDR3 region has the DNA TGTGCCAGCAGCCGGATGACAGGGGGAGGCTACACCTTC. Translating it yields CASSRMTGGGYTF. This chain connects TRBV7-9 to TRBJ1-2; 9 bases agree with TRBD1. V shed 5 bases and J 8 bases; nucleotides not matched to a gene: 6. Germline V gene sequence: CDR1 SEHNR, CDR2 FQNEAQ (reference sequence). The CDR3 sequence is 13 residues long.